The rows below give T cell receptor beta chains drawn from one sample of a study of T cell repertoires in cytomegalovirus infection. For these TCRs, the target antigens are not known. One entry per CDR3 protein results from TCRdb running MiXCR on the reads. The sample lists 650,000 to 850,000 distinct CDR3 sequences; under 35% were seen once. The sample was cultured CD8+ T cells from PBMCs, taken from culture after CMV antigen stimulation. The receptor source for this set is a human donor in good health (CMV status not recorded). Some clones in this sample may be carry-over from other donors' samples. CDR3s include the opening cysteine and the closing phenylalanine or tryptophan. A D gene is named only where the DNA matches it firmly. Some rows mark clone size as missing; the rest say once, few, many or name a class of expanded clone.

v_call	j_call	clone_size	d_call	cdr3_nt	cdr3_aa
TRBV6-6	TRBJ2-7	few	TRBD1	TGTGCCAGCAGCCGAAATGACAGGGTGGAAGTATACGAGCAGTACTTC	CASSRNDRVEVYEQYF
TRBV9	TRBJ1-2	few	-	TGTGCCAGCAGCGTAGCAGCCGGGTACTATGGCTACACCTTC	CASSVAAGYYGYTF
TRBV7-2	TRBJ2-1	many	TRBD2	TGTGCCAGCAGCTTAGAGGCTAGCGGGGGCTACAATGAGCAGTTCTTC	CASSLEASGGYNEQFF
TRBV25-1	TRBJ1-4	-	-	TGTGCCAGCAGTGAATATATTGGAGAAAAACTGTTTTTT	CASSEYIGEKLFF
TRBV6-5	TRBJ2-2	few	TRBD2	TGTGCCAGCAGTTATGATAAGACTAGCGGGGACACCGGGGAGCTGTTTTTT	CASSYDKTSGDTGELFF
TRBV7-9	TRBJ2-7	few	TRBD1	TGTGCCAGCAGCGGCGGAGTTCGATATGGACAGGGCCGGGAAGGGTCCTACGAGCAGTACTTC	CASSGGVRYGQGREGSYEQYF
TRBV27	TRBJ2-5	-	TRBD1	TGTGCCAGCAGTCCAAGACAGGGGACGGAGACCCAGTACTTC	CASSPRQGTETQYF
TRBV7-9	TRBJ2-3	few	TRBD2	TGTGCCAGCAGCCTCGTACTAGCGGGGGATAGCACAGATACGCAGTATTTT	CASSLVLAGDSTDTQYF
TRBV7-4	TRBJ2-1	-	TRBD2	TGTGCCAGCAGCCCAGAGTGGGCTAGCGGAAGCTCCTACAATGAGCAGTTCTTC	CASSPEWASGSSYNEQFF
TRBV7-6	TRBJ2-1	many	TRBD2	TGTGCCAGCAGCCTGACAGGGCCGGGACTAGCGGGCCAGAATGAGCAGTTCTTC	CASSLTGPGLAGQNEQFF